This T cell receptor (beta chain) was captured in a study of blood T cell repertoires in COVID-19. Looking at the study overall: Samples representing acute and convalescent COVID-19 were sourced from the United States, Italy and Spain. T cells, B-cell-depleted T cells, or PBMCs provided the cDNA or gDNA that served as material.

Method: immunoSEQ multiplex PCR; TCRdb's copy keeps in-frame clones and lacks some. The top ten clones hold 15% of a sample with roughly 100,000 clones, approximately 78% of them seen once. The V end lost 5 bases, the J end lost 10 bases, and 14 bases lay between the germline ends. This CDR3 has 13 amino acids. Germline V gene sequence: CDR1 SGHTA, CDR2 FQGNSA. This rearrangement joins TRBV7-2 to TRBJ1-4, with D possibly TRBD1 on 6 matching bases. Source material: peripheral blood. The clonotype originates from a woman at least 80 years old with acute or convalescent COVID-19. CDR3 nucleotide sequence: TGTGCCAGCAGCACCGACAGGCGCGGAAAACTGTTTTTT. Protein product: CASSTDRRGKLFF.